The rows below give T cell receptor beta chains drawn from one sample of a study of immune cell composition in non-small cell lung cancer. TCRdb's table, derived via immunoSEQ multiplex PCR, lists solely in-frame clones and lacks some. Seen here are 2,000 to 3,000 clones, 81% observed once, and the top ten hold roughly 4%. Sequences were obtained from lung tumor tissue. The receptors here all came from a human donor with non-small cell lung cancer. Both conserved end residues are part of each CDR3. D genes are given only for firm matches. Expanded clones are given a class, and other clones once, few, many or no size at all.

v_gene,j_gene,abundance,len,d_gene,CDR3aa,CDR3nt
TRBV19,TRBJ2-1,-,12,TRBD2,CASSHGGREQFF,TGTGCCAGTAGTCACGGCGGGAGGGAGCAGTTCTTC
TRBV4-3,TRBJ2-5,-,15,-,CASSQDFGSWETQYF,TGCGCCAGCAGCCAAGATTTCGGGAGCTGGGAGACCCAGTACTTC
TRBV7-3,TRBJ2-3,-,16,-,CASSSQPGAVTDTQYF,TGTGCCAGCAGCTCCCAGCCGGGAGCGGTAACAGATACGCAGTATTTT
TRBV28,TRBJ1-2,-,14,-,CASSLRNFQDGYTF,TGTGCCAGCAGCCTGAGGAACTTTCAAGATGGCTACACCTTC
TRBV6-6,TRBJ2-3,-,15,-,CASSYVSLNTDTQYF,TGTGCCAGCAGTTACGTGAGCCTAAACACAGATACGCAGTATTTT
TRBV9,TRBJ2-3,-,17,TRBD2,CASSAPGAGGPADTQYF,TGTGCCAGCAGCGCCCCCGGGGCGGGAGGGCCTGCAGATACGCAGTATTTT
TRBV23-1,TRBJ2-7,-,18,-,CASSRQRRGREWDYEQYF,TGCGCCAGCAGTCGCCAACGCCGGGGCCGGGAATGGGACTACGAGCAGTACTTC
TRBV18,TRBJ1-5,-,14,-,CASSTDGGNQPQHF,TGTGCCAGCTCGACTGACGGGGGCAATCAGCCCCAGCATTTT
TRBV6-1,TRBJ2-7,few,14,TRBD1,CASSIRTGVYEQYF,TGTGCCAGCAGTATCCGGACAGGGGTCTACGAGCAGTACTTC
TRBV5-6,TRBJ2-7,-,17,TRBD2,CASSKSPGTSGTYEQYF,TGTGCCAGCAGTAAAAGCCCGGGGACTAGCGGGACCTACGAGCAGTACTTC
TRBV7-6,TRBJ2-3,-,16,-,CASSLASGDGTDTQYF,TGTGCCAGCAGCTTAGCGTCCGGAGACGGCACAGATACGCAGTATTTT
TRBV27,TRBJ2-1,-,14,-,CASSLTPSLIKQFF,TGTGCCAGCAGTTTAACACCTAGCCTTATTAAGCAGTTCTTC
TRBV7-8,TRBJ1-1,-,14,-,CASSHAGSNTEAFF,TGTGCCAGCAGCCATGCGGGGTCGAACACTGAAGCTTTCTTT
TRBV30,TRBJ2-3,-,17,TRBD2,CAWSRGGPGPVTDTQYF,TGTGCCTGGAGTCGGGGGGGACCGGGCCCCGTGACAGATACGCAGTATTTT
TRBV7-2,TRBJ2-2,-,16,TRBD2,CASRPTSGRMAGELFF,TGTGCCAGCAGACCGACTAGCGGGAGGATGGCCGGGGAGCTGTTTTTT
TRBV18,TRBJ2-1,-,12,-,CASSPGSNEQFF,TGTGCCAGCTCACCAGGTAGTAATGAGCAGTTCTTC
TRBV6-5,TRBJ1-1,-,15,-,CASSYRPTGNTEAFF,TGTGCCAGCAGTTACCGCCCTACGGGGAACACTGAAGCTTTCTTT
TRBV5-4,TRBJ2-7,-,13,-,CASSWDFDYEQYF,TGTGCCAGCAGCTGGGACTTTGACTACGAGCAGTACTTC
TRBV6-1,TRBJ2-3,-,14,-,CASNKDIYTDTQYF,TGTGCCAGCAATAAGGACATCTACACAGATACGCAGTATTTT
TRBV2,TRBJ1-6,-,19,TRBD1,CASSRTGGQMSSYNSPLHF,TGTGCCAGCAGCCGAACAGGGGGCCAAATGAGCTCCTATAATTCACCCCTCCACTTT
TRBV25-1,TRBJ2-1,-,17,TRBD2,CASSEWVLAGAGNEQFF,TGTGCCAGCAGTGAATGGGTACTAGCGGGAGCTGGAAATGAGCAGTTCTTC
TRBV4-3,TRBJ2-7,-,14,TRBD1,CASSLRQGPYEQYF,TGCGCCAGCAGCCTCCGACAGGGCCCCTACGAGCAGTACTTC
TRBV12-2,TRBJ1-1,few,15,-,CASRTGRGWNTEAFF,TGTGCAAGTCGCACGGGCAGGGGGTGGAACACTGAAGCTTTCTTT
TRBV28,TRBJ1-5,-,20,TRBD1,CASSLFTGARGGNSNQPQHF,TGTGCCAGCAGCCTATTTACAGGGGCAAGGGGTGGGAATAGCAATCAGCCCCAGCATTTT
TRBV9,TRBJ2-7,once,14,TRBD2,CASSGEGSSYEQYF,TGTGCCAGCAGCGGGGAGGGCAGCTCCTACGAGCAGTACTTC
TRBV7-2,TRBJ2-5,-,17,TRBD2,CASSAGLAGYLRETQYF,TGTGCCAGCAGCGCCGGACTAGCGGGATATTTACGGGAGACCCAGTACTTC
TRBV2,TRBJ2-3,-,15,TRBD2,CASRRTSGSADTQYF,TGTGCCAGCAGACGGACTAGCGGGAGCGCAGATACGCAGTATTTT
TRBV9,TRBJ2-7,-,14,-,CASSEGQTGDEQYF,TGTGCCAGCAGCGAGGGACAGACGGGGGACGAGCAGTACTTC
TRBV10-3,TRBJ2-5,-,14,-,CAISESSQKETQYF,TGTGCCATCAGTGAGTCCTCACAGAAAGAGACCCAGTACTTC
TRBV5-4,TRBJ2-1,-,12,-,CASSYPSADQFF,TGTGCCAGCAGCTACCCTAGCGCCGATCAGTTCTTC
TRBV5-4,TRBJ1-3,-,15,TRBD1,CASSFPGGLGNTIYF,TGTGCCAGCAGCTTCCCAGGGGGACTTGGAAACACCATATATTTT
TRBV5-1,TRBJ2-2,once,14,-,CASSPRQGTGELFF,TGCGCCAGCAGCCCCCGGCAGGGGACCGGGGAGCTGTTTTTT
TRBV30,TRBJ2-2,-,13,-,CAWSFANTGELFF,TGTGCCTGGAGCTTCGCGAACACCGGGGAGCTGTTTTTT
TRBV5-4,TRBJ2-7,once,16,TRBD2,CASSLASGSLLYEQYF,TGTGCCAGCAGCTTGGCTAGCGGGTCCCTCCTTTACGAGCAGTACTTC
TRBV2,TRBJ2-1,-,19,TRBD2,CASIRGAGAGEVPYNEQFF,TGTGCCAGCATCAGAGGAGCGGGAGCGGGAGAAGTCCCCTACAATGAGCAGTTCTTC